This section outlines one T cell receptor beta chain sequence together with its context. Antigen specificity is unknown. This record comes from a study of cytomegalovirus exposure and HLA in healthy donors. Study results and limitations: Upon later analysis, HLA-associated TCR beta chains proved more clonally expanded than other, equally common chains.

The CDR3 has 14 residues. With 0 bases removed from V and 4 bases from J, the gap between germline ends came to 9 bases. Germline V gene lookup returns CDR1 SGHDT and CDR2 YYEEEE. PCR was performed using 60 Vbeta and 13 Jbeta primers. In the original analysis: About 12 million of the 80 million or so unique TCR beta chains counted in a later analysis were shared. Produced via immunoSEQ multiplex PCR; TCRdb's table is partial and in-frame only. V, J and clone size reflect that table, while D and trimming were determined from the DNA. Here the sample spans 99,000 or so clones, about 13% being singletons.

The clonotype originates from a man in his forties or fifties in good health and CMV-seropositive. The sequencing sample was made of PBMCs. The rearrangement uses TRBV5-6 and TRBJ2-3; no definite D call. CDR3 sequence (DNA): TGTGCCAGCAGCTTGGGCTTAGTCCCAGATACGCAGTATTTT. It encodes CASSLGLVPDTQYF.